Below are 21 T cell receptor beta chains sequenced from a single sample in a study of CD8 T cells in Susac syndrome. After extraction with the RNeasy kit, about 0.45 to 1 ug of the RNA was reverse transcribed using random hexamers. TCRdb fed the immunoSEQ multiplex PCR reads into MiXCR, producing one record per CDR3 protein. The table lists approximately 110,000 distinct CDR3 sequences, 80% to 95% of them singletons, with approximately 0.29% in the top ten. The sample comprised CD8+ T cells from PBMCs. The receptors were sampled from a human donor with multiple sclerosis.

This clonotype appeared a single time. The chain has TRBV9 and TRBJ1-5; D uncertain. Germline CDR1 and CDR2: SGDLS and YYNGEE. The ends were cut back, 0 bases at V and 7 bases at J, with 8 bases in the middle. There are 13 residues in the CDR3. The CDR3 DNA sequence: TGTGCCAGCAGCGTAGAGGGAAGGCAGCCCCAGCATTTT. Its translation: CASSVEGRQPQHF. The whole variable domain, filled in from reference TRBV9 and TRBJ1-5, reads DSGVTQTPKHLITATGQRVTLRCSPRSGDLSVYWYQQSLDQGLQFLIQYYNGEERAKGNILERFSAQQFPDLHSELNLSSLELGDSALYFCASSVEGRQPQHFGDGTRLSIL.

The chain couples TRBV28 to TRBJ2-2, with 7 bases fitting TRBD1. V shed 5 bases, J shed 6 bases, and the junction held 3 bases outside the gene matches. The CDR3 has 13 amino acids. From germline, CDR1 is MDHEN and CDR2 SYDVKM. In DNA form, the CDR3 reads TGTGCCAGCAGTCCCCAGGGGGCCGGGGAGCTGTTTTTT. Translated, it gives CASSPQGAGELFF.

The chain carries TRBV5-6 and TRBJ2-7, with D tentatively TRBD1 (5 bases). The CDR3 is 13 amino acids. Trimming took 1 base from V and 4 from J, leaving 9 bases between them. CDR1 is SGHDT, CDR2 YYEEEE, per germline. The CDR3 is CASSLPRQYEQYF. CDR3 bases: TGTGCCAGCAGCTTGCCGAGACAGTACGAGCAGTACTTC.

V gene TRBV7-2 combines with J gene TRBJ2-3, with D unclear. The germline V and J ends were trimmed by 3 bases and 2 bases, with 9 bases remaining between them. Germline lookup yields CDR1 SGHTA and CDR2 FQGNSA. The CDR3 loop spans 14 amino acids. The CDR3 bases are TGTGCCAGCAGCTTGGACGGCACCACAGATACGCAGTATTTT. It yields the protein CASSLDGTTDTQYF.

In this sample, this clonotype turned up a few times. This chain uses TRBV9 with TRBJ2-2, with D possibly TRBD1 on 6 matching bases. The CDR3 has 14 residues. The V end was cut by 5 bases, the J end by 1 base, with 9 bases between. In germline, CDR1 is SGDLS, CDR2 YYNGEE. This chain's CDR3 is CASSLGQNTGELFF. The DNA of the CDR3 is TGTGCCAGCAGTTTGGGACAGAACACCGGGGAGCTGTTTTTT.

The V gene is TRBV11-3, the J gene TRBJ2-7, with D maybe TRBD2 (6 bases). V was shortened by 5 bases and J by 0 bases, with 14 bases between the two germline ends. The CDR3 runs 15 residues. Germline assignment: CDR1 SGHNT and CDR2 YENEEA. The CDR3 nucleotides are TGTGCCAGCAGCAACTCCGGGACTTACTCCTACGAGCAGTACTTC. Encoded protein: CASSNSGTYSYEQYF. The whole variable domain, remainder taken from reference TRBV11-3 and TRBJ2-7, is EAGVVQSPRYKIIEKKQPVAFWCNPISGHNTLYWYLQNLGQGPELLIRYENEEAVDDSQLPKDRFSAERLKGVDSTLKIQPAELGDSAVYLCASSNSGTYSYEQYFGPGTRLTVT.

The chain combines TRBV7-9 with TRBJ1-1, with a possible D match to TRBD1 (5 bases). Germline lookup yields CDR1 SEHNR and CDR2 FQNEAQ (reference sequence). The CDR3 has 13 residues. Trimming took 1 base from V and 7 from J, leaving 10 bases between them. In DNA form, the CDR3 reads TGTGCCAGCAGCTTAGGGACACCCCTTGAAGCTTTCTTT. Its protein is CASSLGTPLEAFF.

The genes are TRBV7-9 and TRBJ2-5; tentatively, D is TRBD1 (6 bases). CDR1 is SEHNR, CDR2 FQNEAQ, per germline (reference sequence). CDR3 length equals 14 residues. The V end lost 7 bases, the J end lost 2 bases, and 14 bases lay between the germline ends. CDR3 residues: CASKSTGLQETQYF. CDR3 bases: TGTGCCAGCAAATCCACAGGGCTGCAAGAGACCCAGTACTTC.

The rearrangement joins TRBV7-9 to TRBJ2-7; possible D gene TRBD2, 6 bases. This CDR3 is built from 12 residues. CDR1 and CDR2 (germline): SEHNR, FQNEAQ (reference sequence). V was cut by 5 bases and J by 6 bases, with 11 bases left in between. The DNA of the CDR3 is TGTGCCAGCAGCGCCATGGGGGGCGAGCAGTACGTC. Its protein is CASSAMGGEQYV.

V usage is TRBV7-9 and J usage is TRBJ2-4; TRBD1 matches at 7 bases. Unmatched junction bases numbered 6, after V lost 3 bases and J lost 1 base. CDR1 is SEHNR, CDR2 FQNEAQ, per germline (reference sequence). The CDR3 sequence is 16 residues long. The CDR3 here is CASSLLEDRAKNIQYF. The CDR3 DNA follows: TGTGCCAGCAGCTTGTTAGAGGACAGGGCCAAAAACATTCAGTACTTC.

The chain combines TRBV23-1 with TRBJ1-6; possible D gene TRBD1, 5 bases. TRBV23-1 is known as an ORF, though its function is uncertain. The CDR3 contains 19 residues. Trimming took off 6 bases at V and 0 bases at J, with 21 bases between the two ends. CDR3 protein: CASRHHPASQGSYNSPLHF. The CDR3 region has the DNA TGCGCCAGCAGACACCACCCGGCATCCCAGGGCTCCTATAATTCACCCCTCCACTTT.

V is TRBV27 and J is TRBJ2-7; D remains ambiguous. In germline, CDR1 is MNHEY, CDR2 SMNVEV (reference sequence). Between the trimmed V and J ends, which lost 3 bases and 0 bases, there was a span of 6 bases. The CDR3 loop spans 13 amino acids. The CDR3: CASSLAASYEQYF. The CDR3 DNA is TGTGCCAGCAGTTTGGCGGCCTCCTACGAGCAGTACTTC.

The rearrangement uses TRBV9 and TRBJ2-1; D uncertain. Between the trimmed V and J ends, which lost 2 bases and 0 bases, there was a span of 6 bases. CDR3 length: 14 residues. CDR1 SGDLS and CDR2 YYNGEE come from the germline V gene. The CDR3 DNA is TGTGCCAGCAGCGTTTTTGGCTCCTACAATGAGCAGTTCTTC. This gives the protein CASSVFGSYNEQFF. The full variable domain, in which reference TRBV9 and TRBJ2-1 provide the parts outside the CDR3, is DSGVTQTPKHLITATGQRVTLRCSPRSGDLSVYWYQQSLDQGLQFLIQYYNGEERAKGNILERFSAQQFPDLHSELNLSSLELGDSALYFCASSVFGSYNEQFFGPGTRLTVL.

The V gene is TRBV6-1, the J gene TRBJ2-2; unclear D gene. Trimming cost V 10 bases and J 7 bases, with 19 bases left between them. Germline V gene data show CDR1 as MNHNS and CDR2 as SASEGT. The CDR3 runs to 14 residues. CDR3 sequence: CATQPRQVGGELFF. CDR3 sequence (DNA): TGTGCCACCCAGCCCAGACAAGTGGGCGGGGAGCTGTTTTTT.

This clonotype is a singleton in its sample. The chain carries TRBV5-5 and TRBJ2-1, with 7 positions matching TRBD2. Germline values: CDR1 SGHKS, CDR2 YYEKEE (reference sequence). The V and J ends lost 0 bases and 9 bases, in that order; junction bases with no gene match: 3. The CDR3 spans 13 residues. DNA of the CDR3: TGTGCCAGCAGCTTGGTCGGGGGGACTGAGCAGTTCTTC. Its protein product is CASSLVGGTEQFF.

The chain uses TRBV10-3 and TRBJ2-1; TRBD2 is a possible D gene (5 bases). This CDR3 contains 18 residues. Trimming cost V 0 bases and J 5 bases, with 20 bases left between them. The germline V gene has CDR1 ENHRY and CDR2 SYGVKD. The CDR3 bases are TGTGCCATCAGTGAGTCGCCCGAGCTAGCCGGGTGGGACAATGAGCAGTTCTTC. Translation: CAISESPELAGWDNEQFF.

The rearrangement uses TRBV6-1 and TRBJ2-3; 8 bases map to TRBD2. Germline CDR1 reads MNHNS; CDR2 reads SASEGT. The junction had 7 bases not matched to a gene; V was cut back by 3 bases and J by 5 bases. There are 15 residues in the CDR3. CDR3 residues: CASSELSGAVDTQYF. DNA of the CDR3: TGTGCCAGCAGTGAGCTTAGCGGGGCAGTAGATACGCAGTATTTT.

The CDR3 sequence: CSAREAEGLGETQYF. DNA of the CDR3: TGCAGTGCTAGAGAGGCCGAAGGACTAGGAGAGACCCAGTACTTC. The rearrangement uses TRBV20-1 and TRBJ2-5; 7 positions match TRBD2. There are 15 residues in the CDR3. With 0 bases clipped from V and 4 bases from J, the junction kept 8 bases outside the gene matches. Germline V lookup: CDR1 DFQATT, CDR2 SNEGSKA (reference sequence).

The chain links TRBV20-1 to TRBJ2-1; D gene uncertain. The germline V gene encodes CDR1 DFQATT and CDR2 SNEGSKA (reference sequence). V was trimmed by 3 bases and J by 0 bases, leaving 15 bases between them. The CDR3 has 16 residues. The CDR3 here is CSARAPPVPSYNEQFF. CDR3 sequence (DNA): TGCAGTGCTAGGGCTCCTCCAGTTCCCTCCTACAATGAGCAGTTCTTC.

This chain connects TRBV5-6 to TRBJ2-5; 7 bases map to TRBD2. Trimming at V came to 4 bases and at J to 1 base, leaving 7 bases not matched to a gene. This CDR3 contains 15 residues. Germline loops: CDR1 SGHDT, CDR2 YYEEEE. This chain's CDR3 is CASSVGPGGQETQYF. CDR3 sequence (DNA): TGTGCCAGCAGCGTGGGACCGGGGGGCCAAGAGACCCAGTACTTC.

This chain connects TRBV7-9 to TRBJ1-1, with 11 bases lining up with TRBD1. V gave up 2 bases and J gave up 5 bases; unmatched junction bases: 7. This CDR3 is 16 amino acids long. Per germline, CDR1 SEHNR and CDR2 FQNEAQ (reference sequence). As DNA, the CDR3 is TGTGCCAGCAGCTTATTGGGGACAGGGGGGCGGACTGAAGCTTTCTTT. It codes for CASSLLGTGGRTEAFF.